What follows are 19 T cell receptor beta chains derived from one specimen sequenced in a study of tissue T cells after allogeneic stem cell transplantation. Specified time point: mouse harvest day 7 after allogeneic transplant. Mouse grafts combined 10^7 T-cell-depleted bone marrow cells with 10^6 splenic CD5+ T cells. Some clones are missing from TCRdb's copy, which holds only in-frame ones; the method was immunoSEQ multiplex PCR. The sample comprises 5,000 to 6,000 clones, about 51% of which are singletons, and 9% rests with the top ten. Material: gut tissue. These receptor sequences come from a female BALB/c mouse given C57BL/6 T cells with graft-versus-host disease after an allogeneic hematopoietic cell transplant.

This clone was seen only a few times. The genes and germline here are from mouse. The read ends 1 residue shy of where the CDR3 ends; the end is completed using the germline J gene. The chain recombines TRBV26 with TRBJ2-3; TRBD2 matches 9 bases. CDR1 is KGHPV and CDR2 is FQNQEV in the germline V gene (reference sequence). The CDR3 is made up of 16 amino acids. J was trimmed by 1 base and V by 5 bases; bases with no gene match: 7. CDR3 residues: CASSSVGGRGAETLYF. The CDR3 bases that were read are TGTGCCAGCAGTTCGGTGGGGGGGCGCGGTGCAGAAACGCTGTAT. The full variable domain, its missing parts supplied by reference TRBV26 and TRBJ2-3, is NSKVIQTPRYLVKGQGQKAKMRCIPEKGHPVVFWYQQNKNNEFKFLINFQNQEVLQQIDMTEKRFSAECPSNSPCSLEIQSSEAGDSALYLCASSSVGGRGAETLYFGSGTRLTVL.

On this clone itself: These gene names are mouse names. The read comes to an end 1 residue before the CDR3 does, leaving the germline J gene to fill in the end. The V and J genes are TRBV12-2 and TRBJ2-5; D may correspond to TRBD1 or TRBD2 (6 bases each). The CDR3 loop spans 13 amino acids. Germline V lookup: CDR1 SGHLS, CDR2 HYDKME. Deletions cut 0 bases from V and 6 bases from J, with 9 bases between. The covered CDR3 bases are TGTGCCAGCTCTCTCGGGGGCGCGGACACCCAGTAC. This translates into CASSLGGADTQY. The complete CDR3 reads CASSLGGADTQYF.

Comment on this clone: Genes and germline come from the mouse. The read ends 1 residue early relative to the CDR3; the germline J gene fills the gap. The V call is TRBV3, the J call TRBJ2-2; 8 bases are shared with TRBD2. Per germline, CDR1 SNHLY and CDR2 FYNGKV (reference sequence). The CDR3 runs to 16 residues. V lost 5 bases, J lost 1 base, and 6 bases stayed unmatched. The sequenced part of the CDR3 DNA is TGTGCCAGCAGCCCCCCCGGGACTGGAAACACCGGGCAGCTCTAC. Protein product: CASSPPGTGNTGQLY. The whole CDR3 reads CASSPPGTGNTGQLYF.

A note on this clone: The listed genes are named as in mouse. The read terminates 1 residue ahead of where the CDR3 ends, so the germline J gene completes it. The chain has TRBV15 and TRBJ1-1; 7 bases are shared with TRBD1. CDR1 and CDR2 from the germline V gene are SGHND and FRSKSL. The CDR3 sequence is 12 residues long. V lost 10 bases and J lost 1; bases outside the gene matches: 3. The CDR3 DNA, read in part, is TGTGCCACCCGGACAGGGAACACAGAAGTCTTC. Protein sequence: CATRTGNTEVF. In full, the CDR3 reads CATRTGNTEVFF. Full variable domain (outside the CDR3, taken from reference TRBV15 and TRBJ1-1): DAGVTQTPRHEVAEKGQTIILKCEPVSGHNDLFWYRQTKIQGLELLSYFRSKSLMEDGGAFKDRFKAEMLNSSFSTLKIQPTEPKDSAVYLCATRTGNTEVFFGKGTRLTVV.

With respect to this clone: Germline and genes here are mouse. The read comes to an end 1 residue before the CDR3 does, leaving the germline J gene to fill in the end. The chain joins TRBV13-2 to TRBJ2-5; 8 positions match TRBD2. The V and J ends lost 0 bases and 6 bases, in that order; junction bases with no gene match: 6. The length of the CDR3 is 15 residues. Germline CDR1 reads NNHNN; CDR2 reads SYGAGS (reference sequence). The CDR3 loop is CASGDEAGGRDTQYF. CDR3 DNA, as far as it was read: TGTGCCAGCGGTGATGAGGCTGGGGGGAGGGACACCCAGTAC.

Notes on this clone: Mouse names are used for the genes. Sequencing ends 1 residue short of the CDR3 end; the germline J gene provides the rest. The chain joins TRBV20 to TRBJ2-3; 8 bases map to TRBD2. CDR3 length: 13 amino acids. Trimming at V came to 0 bases and at J to 5 bases, leaving 1 base not matched to a gene. CDR1 and CDR2 (germline): GFQATS, STVNSAI. The chain's CDR3 is CGARDWGEETLYF. The sequenced part of the CDR3 DNA is TGTGGTGCTAGGGACTGGGGGGAAGAAACGCTGTAT.

For this clone: The gene names given are mouse names. The read halts 1 residue ahead of the CDR3 end, with the missing end drawn from the germline J gene. V and J are TRBV3 and TRBJ2-5; no reliable D call. The length of the CDR3 is 13 residues. V dropped 2 bases and J dropped 4 bases, with 7 bases sitting between them. Germline V gene sequence: CDR1 SNHLY, CDR2 FYNGKV (reference sequence). The CDR3 protein is CASSLFGEDTQYF. Partial CDR3 DNA: TGTGCCAGCAGCTTATTCGGGGAAGACACCCAGTAC. Combining the CDR3 with reference TRBV3 and TRBJ2-5 gives the whole variable domain GPKVLQIPSHQIIDMGQMVTLNCDPVSNHLYFYWYKQILGQQMEFLVNFYNGKVMEKSKLFKDQFSVERPDGSYFTLKIQPTALEDSAVYFCASSLFGEDTQYFGPGTRLLVL.

A note on this clone: Gene names and germline match the mouse. The missing CDR3 end, 1 residue past where the read stops, is filled in from the germline J gene. The gene calls are TRBV15 and TRBJ1-4; 9 bases line up with TRBD1. Looked up from germline, CDR1 is SGHND and CDR2 is FRSKSL. The ends lost 2 bases at V and 3 bases at J; junction bases unmatched: 1. CDR3 size: 15 residues. The CDR3 here is CASSLTGGTNERLFF. The CDR3 DNA, read in part, is TGTGCCAGCAGTTTAACAGGGGGCACCAACGAAAGATTATTT. Combining the CDR3 with reference TRBV15 and TRBJ1-4 gives the whole variable domain DAGVTQTPRHEVAEKGQTIILKCEPVSGHNDLFWYRQTKIQGLELLSYFRSKSLMEDGGAFKDRFKAEMLNSSFSTLKIQPTEPKDSAVYLCASSLTGGTNERLFFGHGTKLSVL.

There are a few counts of this clone. Gene and germline names: mouse. The read terminates 1 residue before the CDR3 end, so the remaining end is supplied by the germline J gene. The chain carries TRBV16 and TRBJ2-7; TRBD1 or TRBD2 may be the D gene (5 bases each). CDR3 size: 13 residues. Trimming left V 2 bases short and J 6 bases short, with 11 bases between. Germline CDR1 SGHSA, CDR2 FRNQAP. The part of the CDR3 DNA that was read is TGTGCAAGCAGCTTAAAGGGGCGCTTTGAACAGTAC. Protein: CASSLKGRFEQY. In full, the CDR3 is CASSLKGRFEQYF.

Turning to this clone: All gene names here are mouse names. Coverage ceases 1 residue before the CDR3 finishes, and the germline J gene fills in the end. This chain joins TRBV26 and TRBJ1-3, with D perhaps matching TRBD1 (5 bases). Trimming stripped 4 bases from V and 0 bases from J, with 10 bases between. Germline CDR1 reads KGHPV; CDR2 reads FQNQEV (reference sequence). The CDR3 loop spans 15 amino acids. The CDR3 region is CASSRAGYSGNTLYF. The CDR3 bases that were read are TGTGCCAGCAGTCGAGCAGGGTATTCTGGAAATACGCTCTAT.

With respect to this clone: Gene labels here are mouse ones. Sequencing ends 1 residue short of the CDR3 end; the germline J gene provides the rest. This chain joins TRBV26 and TRBJ2-7; D not certain. This CDR3 has 13 amino acids. Trimming cost V 2 bases and J 0 bases, with 5 bases left between them. From germline, CDR1 is KGHPV and CDR2 FQNQEV (reference sequence). The CDR3 protein is CASSLIGSYEQYF. The part of the CDR3 DNA that was read is TGTGCCAGCAGTCTGATAGGCTCCTATGAACAGTAC.

Concerning this clone: The listed genes are named as in mouse. The CDR3 goes on 1 residue after the read ends, and that part is filled in from the germline J gene. This rearrangement joins TRBV26 to TRBJ1-3; D not certain. The V end lost 0 bases, the J end lost 0 bases, and 6 bases lay between the germline ends. Germline CDR1 and CDR2: KGHPV and FQNQEV (reference sequence). This CDR3 contains 15 residues. CDR3 DNA, as far as it was read: TGTGCCAGCAGTCTGTCGCCAGCTTCTGGAAATACGCTCTAT. Protein product: CASSLSPASGNTLY. The full-length CDR3 reads as CASSLSPASGNTLYF.

This clone rates as medium-sized. The genes are named according to mouse. The covered CDR3 bases are TGTGCCAGCAGCCCGGACTGGGGGTATGAACAGTAC. It specifies CASSPDWGYEQY. The whole CDR3 region reads CASSPDWGYEQYF. V is TRBV4 and J is TRBJ2-7, with 10 nucleotides matching TRBD2. The read is 1 residue too short to cover the CDR3 end, so that end is filled in from the germline J gene. The CDR3 loop spans 13 amino acids. The V gene's germline CDR1 is LGHDT and CDR2 YNNKQL (reference sequence). Trimming at V came to 5 bases and at J to 4 bases, leaving 2 bases not matched to a gene.

Of note for this clone: Gene names refer to mouse genes. The read is 1 residue too short to cover the CDR3 end, so that end is filled in from the germline J gene. This chain links TRBV3 with TRBJ2-7, with 12 bases matching TRBD2. V shed 5 bases and J 7 bases; nucleotides not matched to a gene: 6. The CDR3 has 14 amino acids. Germline V gene lookup returns CDR1 SNHLY and CDR2 FYNGKV (reference sequence). This chain's CDR3 is CASSPRLGGREQYF. Incomplete CDR3 DNA: TGTGCCAGCAGCCCCCGACTGGGGGGGCGAGAACAGTAC.

Points on this clone: Genes here carry mouse names. The CDR3 end falls 1 residue outside the read, so it is completed with the germline J gene. The chain recombines TRBV13-1 with TRBJ1-2; D is uncertain. V was pared by 2 bases and J by 0 bases, with 5 bases between. CDR3 length equals 13 residues. Germline V gene lookup returns CDR1 NSHNY and CDR2 SYGAGN. This CDR3 reads CASSDQPNSDYTF. The covered CDR3 bases are TGTGCCAGCAGTGACCAACCAAACTCCGACTACACC.

On this clone: Mouse gene names and germline throughout. The read comes to an end 1 residue before the CDR3 does, leaving the germline J gene to fill in the end. The chain combines TRBV3 with TRBJ2-7, with 9 positions matching TRBD1. CDR1 is SNHLY, CDR2 FYNGKV, per germline (reference sequence). J was trimmed by 4 bases and V by 5 bases; bases with no gene match: 3. The CDR3 has 13 residues. The CDR3 loop reads CASSRQGGYEQYF. The sequenced part of the CDR3 DNA is TGTGCCAGCAGCCGACAGGGGGGGTATGAACAGTAC.

This clone was counted between two and nine times. The listed genes are named as in mouse. The read is 1 residue too short to cover the CDR3 end, so that end is filled in from the germline J gene. The genes are TRBV13-2 and TRBJ2-7; the match to TRBD2 covers 9 bases. Germline values: CDR1 NNHNN, CDR2 SYGAGS (reference sequence). V was pared by 0 bases and J by 4 bases, with 8 bases of the junction left unmatched. This CDR3 has 16 amino acids. CDR3 loop: CASGDARLGEIYEQYF. CDR3 bases read: TGTGCCAGCGGTGATGCCAGACTGGGGGAGATTTATGAACAGTAC.

Relative to its sample, this clone is medium-sized (0.01 to 0.1%). Any gene name here is a mouse gene name. The read stops 1 residue short of the end of the CDR3; the missing end is completed from the germline J gene. The chain employs TRBV26 and TRBJ1-4; D unresolved. There are 13 residues in the CDR3. V was pared by 2 bases and J by 4 bases, with 5 bases between. Germline V CDR1 and CDR2: KGHPV, FQNQEV (reference sequence). The CDR3 loop is CASSLGFNERLFF. Incomplete CDR3 DNA: TGTGCCAGCAGTCTGGGATTCAACGAAAGATTATTT.

Concerning this clone itself: The germline and genes are mouse ones. Read sequence stops 1 residue before the CDR3 end, and the germline J gene provides the missing end. The V call is TRBV5, the J call TRBJ1-4; 8 bases map to TRBD1. J lost 4 bases, V lost 1 base, and 2 bases had no gene match. This CDR3 has 15 residues. CDR1 is LGHNA and CDR2 is YNLKQL in the germline V gene (reference sequence). CDR3 sequence reads: CASSQADRVNERLFF. The sequenced CDR3 bases are TGTGCCAGCAGCCAAGCGGACAGGGTCAACGAAAGATTATTT.